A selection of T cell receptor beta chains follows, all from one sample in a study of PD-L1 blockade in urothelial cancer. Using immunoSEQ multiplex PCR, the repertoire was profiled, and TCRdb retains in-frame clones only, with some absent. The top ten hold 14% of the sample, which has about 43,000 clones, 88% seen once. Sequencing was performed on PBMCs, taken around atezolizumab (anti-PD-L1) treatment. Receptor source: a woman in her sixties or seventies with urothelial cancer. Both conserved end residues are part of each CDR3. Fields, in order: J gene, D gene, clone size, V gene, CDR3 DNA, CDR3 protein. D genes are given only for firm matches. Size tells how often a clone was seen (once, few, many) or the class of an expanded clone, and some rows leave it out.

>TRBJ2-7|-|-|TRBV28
TGTGCCAGCAGCTCTGGGGACATTACCTACGAGCAGTACTTC
CASSSGDITYEQYF
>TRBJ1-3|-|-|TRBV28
TGTGCCAGCAGCCGAAACGCGGGAAACACCATATATTTT
CASSRNAGNTIYF
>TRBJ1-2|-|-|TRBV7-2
TGTGCCAGCAGCTTGGACAGATTGGCTAACTATGGCTACACCTTC
CASSLDRLANYGYTF
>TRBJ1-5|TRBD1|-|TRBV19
TGTGCCAGTAGACGACAGGGGGAGCCCATGTATAGCAATCAGCCCCAGCATTTT
CASRRQGEPMYSNQPQHF
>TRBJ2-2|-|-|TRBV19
TGTGCCAGTAGATCAGGGATTTCGAACACCGGGGAGCTGTTTTTT
CASRSGISNTGELFF
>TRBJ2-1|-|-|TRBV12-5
TGTGCTAGTGGTTCCCCGCCAGGGAATGAGCAGTTCTTC
CASGSPPGNEQFF
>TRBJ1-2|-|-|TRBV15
TGTGCCACCAGCAGAGATATGGTAGGGGATATTGGCTACACCTTC
CATSRDMVGDIGYTF
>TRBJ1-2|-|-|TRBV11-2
TGTGCCAGCAGCTTAGATCTAAGACAGAAGGACTATGGCTACACCTTC
CASSLDLRQKDYGYTF
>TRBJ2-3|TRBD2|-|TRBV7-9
TGTGCCAGCAGCTCTAGCGGGGACCGCACAGATACGCAGTATTTT
CASSSSGDRTDTQYF
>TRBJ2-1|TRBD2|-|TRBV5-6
TGTGCCAGCATAGCGGGGAGGTCCTACAATGAGCAGTTCTTC
CASIAGRSYNEQFF
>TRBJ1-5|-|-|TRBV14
TGTGCCAGCAGCCAGCCAGGGGTGATGAGCAATCAGCCCCAGCATTTT
CASSQPGVMSNQPQHF
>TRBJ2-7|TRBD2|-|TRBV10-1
TGCGCCAGCAGTGACCTTCGGACTAGCGGGAGGTACGAGCAGTACTTC
CASSDLRTSGRYEQYF
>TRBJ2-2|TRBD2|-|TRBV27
TGTGCCAGCGGGGAAGCGGGAGGGCCCCGGGAGCTGTTTTTT
CASGEAGGPRELFF
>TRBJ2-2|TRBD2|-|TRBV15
TGTGCCACCAGCAGAGATCGGGTGAGCGGGAGTACCGGGGAGCTGTTTTTT
CATSRDRVSGSTGELFF
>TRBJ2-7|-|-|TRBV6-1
TGTGCCAGCAGTGGCAGTGGGCCCCGGGATGAGCAGTACTTC
CASSGSGPRDEQYF
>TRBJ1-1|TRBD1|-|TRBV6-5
TGTGCCAGCAGTTACCCTGGGACAGGGGCGGACACTGAAGCTTTCTTT
CASSYPGTGADTEAFF
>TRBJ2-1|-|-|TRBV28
TGTGCCAGCAGTCGATCGGGTGAGCAGTTCTTC
CASSRSGEQFF
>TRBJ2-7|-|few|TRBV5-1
TGCGCCAGCAGCTCGACCATCGAGGGTGAGCGGTACTTC
CASSSTIEGERYF
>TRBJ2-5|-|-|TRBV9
TGTGCCAGCAGCGTAGAAGTGACGGGGGAGACCCAGTACTTC
CASSVEVTGETQYF
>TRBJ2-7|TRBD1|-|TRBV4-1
TGCGCCAGCAGCCAGGGACAGGTAGGCGAGCAGTACTTC
CASSQGQVGEQYF
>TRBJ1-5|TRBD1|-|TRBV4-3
TGCGCCAGCAGCCAAGATAACAGGGGGCTAATGCCCCAGCATTTT
CASSQDNRGLMPQHF
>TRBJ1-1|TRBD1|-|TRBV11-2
TGTGCCAGCAGCTTACTCTCACAGGGGGCTAAAGCTTTCTTT
CASSLLSQGAKAFF
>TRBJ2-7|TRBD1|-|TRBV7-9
TGTGCCAGCAGTCCTAGACAGGGCCACGAGCAGTACTTC
CASSPRQGHEQYF
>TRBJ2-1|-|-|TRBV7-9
TGTGCCAGCAGCACCCCGAGGGGGTGGTTGAATGAGCAGTTCTTC
CASSTPRGWLNEQFF
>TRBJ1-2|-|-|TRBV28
TGTGCCAGCAGTTTTGGGAGGGGACGAGCTAACTATGGCTACACCTTC
CASSFGRGRANYGYTF
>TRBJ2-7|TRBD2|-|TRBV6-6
TGTGCCAGCAGTTACTCGGAAGGGAGGGCCGGTGAGCAGTACTTC
CASSYSEGRAGEQYF
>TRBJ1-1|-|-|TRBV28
TGTGCCAGCAGTTTACAGCGGGAAGCTTTCTTT
CASSLQREAFF
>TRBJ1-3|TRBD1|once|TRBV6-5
TGTGCCAGCGGGAGGACAGGGGCCTCAAACACCATATATTTT
CASGRTGASNTIYF
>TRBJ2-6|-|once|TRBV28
TGTGCCAGCAGTGTAGTCTCTGGGGCCAACGTCCTGACTTTC
CASSVVSGANVLTF
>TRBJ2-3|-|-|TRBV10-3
TGTGCCATCAGTGAGTCGAGCCACGGGACAGATACGCAGTATTTT
CAISESSHGTDTQYF
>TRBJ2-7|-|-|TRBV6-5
TGTGCCAGCAGCCCACCTATATCACAGGGTTCCGAGCAGTACTTC
CASSPPISQGSEQYF
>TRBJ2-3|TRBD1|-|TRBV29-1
TGCACCTATTTTACAGGGGACCCAGATACGCAGTATTTT
CTYFTGDPDTQYF
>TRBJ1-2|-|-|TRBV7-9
TGTGCCAGCAGCCCCCCCTTACCCTCTAGGGGAAACTATGGCTACACCTTC
CASSPPLPSRGNYGYTF
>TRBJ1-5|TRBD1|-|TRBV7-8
TGTGCCAGCAGCCGAACAGGGGGGGATCGCAATCAGCCCCAGCATTTT
CASSRTGGDRNQPQHF
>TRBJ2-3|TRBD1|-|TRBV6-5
TGTGCCAGCACCCCGGGACAGGGGACAGATACGCAGTATTTT
CASTPGQGTDTQYF
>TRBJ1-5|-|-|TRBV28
TGTGCCAGCAGTCCACCTCCAGGGGCTCGTCAGCCCCAGCATTTT
CASSPPPGARQPQHF
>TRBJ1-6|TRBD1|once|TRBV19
TGTGCCAGTAGTAAACAGGACAGGGTTAATTCACCCCTCCACTTT
CASSKQDRVNSPLHF
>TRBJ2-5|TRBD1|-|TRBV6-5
TGTGCCAGCACCGCAAACAGGGGCCAAGAGACCCAGTACTTC
CASTANRGQETQYF
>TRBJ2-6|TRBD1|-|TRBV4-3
TGCGCCAGCAGCCAAGACGGCAGGGGGCCAGGGGCCAACGTCCTGACTTTC
CASSQDGRGPGANVLTF
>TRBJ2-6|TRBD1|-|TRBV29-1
TGCAGCGTCGGACAGGGGGGCTCTGGGGCCAACGTCCTGACTTTC
CSVGQGGSGANVLTF
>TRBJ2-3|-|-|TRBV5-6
TGTGCCAGCAGCGTCGTCACAGATACGCAGTATTTT
CASSVVTDTQYF
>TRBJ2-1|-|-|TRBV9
TGTGCCAGCAGCACAGGGTCGTACAATGAGCAGTTCTTC
CASSTGSYNEQFF
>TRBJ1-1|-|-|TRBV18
TGTGCCAGCTCCAGACAGTTCACTGAAGCTTTCTTT
CASSRQFTEAFF